The next 21 T cell receptor beta chains were all read from a single sample in a study of shared clonotypes between healthy human individuals. Sequencing was performed with immunoSEQ multiplex PCR; in TCRdb, only in-frame clones are kept and a portion is missing. The sample contains roughly 700,000 clones, roughly 91% of which appear only once. The sequenced sample was memory CD8+ T cells from PBMCs. Subset meaning: CD45RO+ cells pooled with CCR7-negative TemRA cells. All receptors come from a man younger than 35 in good health. Some clones in this sample may be carry-over from other donors' samples.

The chain carries TRBV7-9 and TRBJ2-5; 7 positions agree with TRBD1. This CDR3 comprises 14 residues. Per the germline V gene, CDR1 is SEHNR and CDR2 is FQNEAQ (reference sequence). The V and J ends lost 5 bases and 3 bases, in that order; junction bases with no gene match: 6. CDR3 nucleotides: TGTGCCAGCAGCCCCACCGGGACAGAAGAGACCCAGTACTTC. This encodes CASSPTGTEETQYF.

With regard to this clone: Other nucleotide sequences from this sample produce the same CDR3. V and J are TRBV7-8 and TRBJ1-1; D unresolved. CDR1 and CDR2 from the germline V gene are SGHVS and FQNEAQ. V was shortened by 2 bases and J by 0 bases, with 10 bases between the two germline ends. The CDR3 consists of 15 residues. The CDR3 DNA reads TGTGCCAGCAGCTTAAAGGGCAGGATGAACACTGAAGCTTTCTTT. Protein: CASSLKGRMNTEAFF.

The chain links TRBV9 to TRBJ2-3; a weak D match, TRBD2 (5 bases). Germline CDR1 reads SGDLS; CDR2 reads YYNGEE. The CDR3 runs to 14 residues. V lost 8 bases and J lost 4, with 17 bases in between. As DNA, the CDR3 is TGTGCCAGTGTAGAGGGCGATTCTGCAGATACGCAGTATTTT. This sequence encodes CASVEGDSADTQYF.

The chain is built from TRBV21-1 and TRBJ2-7; the table's D gene call, TRBD1, was not cross checked with the DNA. TRBV21-1 is termed a pseudogene. The CDR3 is 14 residues long. CDR3 coding DNA: TGTGCCAGCAGCAAAACAGGGGTAGGGTACGAGCAGTACTTC. It specifies CASSKTGVGYEQYF.

The gene calls are TRBV6-5 and TRBJ1-1, with 7 bases identical to TRBD1. Germline CDR1 and CDR2: MNHEY and SVGAGI. The J segment lost 3 bases and the V segment lost 6 bases, leaving 10 bases of the junction unmatched. This CDR3 is 15 amino acids long. The CDR3 reads CASRLVTGSDTEAFF. CDR3 in DNA: TGTGCCAGCAGACTGGTGACAGGGTCGGACACTGAAGCTTTCTTT.

The chain combines TRBV27 with TRBJ2-1; TRBD1 aligns across 7 bases. The ends lost 6 bases at V and 6 bases at J; junction bases unmatched: 5. The CDR3 runs 13 residues. CDR1 and CDR2 (germline): MNHEY, SMNVEV (reference sequence). Here the CDR3 reads CASRQGIGNEQFF. CDR3 nucleotide sequence: TGTGCCAGCAGACAGGGGATCGGCAATGAGCAGTTCTTC.

The V and J genes are TRBV11-2 and TRBJ2-5, with D perhaps matching TRBD1 (6 bases). The CDR3 is made up of 18 amino acids. Germline V gene lookup returns CDR1 SGHAT and CDR2 FQNNGV. V dropped 1 base and J dropped 4 bases, with 22 bases sitting between them. The CDR3 DNA sequence: TGTGCCAGCAGCTTAGCCCCGAGGACAGAATTACCTCCAGAGACCCAGTACTTC. This codes for CASSLAPRTELPPETQYF.

The rearrangement links TRBV7-9 to TRBJ2-4; D uncertain. V was pared by 0 bases and J by 10 bases, with 13 bases between. CDR1 is SEHNR and CDR2 is FQNEAQ in the germline V gene (reference sequence). The CDR3 loop spans 14 amino acids. CDR3 in DNA: TGTGCCAGCAGCTTAGCTGCCCCTATAGATATTCAGTACTTC. Protein sequence: CASSLAAPIDIQYF.

The gene calls are TRBV10-3 and TRBJ2-3; D unresolved. Germline CDR1 and CDR2: ENHRY and SYGVKD. CDR3 length: 13 amino acids. V was cut by 4 bases and J by 4 bases, with 9 bases left in between. The chain's CDR3 is CAISALLSDTQYF. The CDR3 nucleotides are TGTGCCATCAGTGCGTTATTATCAGATACGCAGTATTTT.

Concerning this clone itself: The same CDR3 arises from other DNA sequences in this sample as well. This sequence joins TRBV7-2 and TRBJ2-7; 15 bases line up with TRBD2. Germline V CDR1 and CDR2: SGHTA, FQGNSA. V was pared by 6 bases and J by 6 bases, with 6 bases of the junction left unmatched. This CDR3 comprises 15 residues. The CDR3 region has the DNA TGTGCCAGCAGACCCGGACTAGCGGGAGGGCGCGAGCAGTACTTC. Translation gives CASRPGLAGGREQYF.

This sequence joins TRBV6-1 and TRBJ1-3, with no clear D. The CDR3 covers 17 residues. Germline CDR1 is MNHNS and CDR2 is SASEGT. The ends were cut back, 0 bases at V and 0 bases at J, with 12 bases in the middle. Here the CDR3 DNA reads TGTGCCAGCAGTGAAGCCTCGTGGACTAGCTCTGGAAACACCATATATTTT. This translates into CASSEASWTSSGNTIYF.

Only one count was recorded for this clone. Here the CDR3 DNA reads TGTGCCAGCAGTCTGGTCCGGGTAGATACGCAGTATTTT. Protein product: CASSLVRVDTQYF. The V and J genes are TRBV7-2 and TRBJ2-3; D uncertain. The CDR3 is 13 residues long. Trimming took off 6 bases at V and 5 bases at J, with 12 bases between the two ends. CDR1 and CDR2 (germline): SGHTA, FQGNSA.

V is TRBV7-8 and J is TRBJ2-3; TRBD2 aligns across 11 bases. The V and J ends lost 5 bases and 5 bases, in that order; junction bases with no gene match: 9. CDR1 is SGHVS and CDR2 is FQNEAQ in the germline V gene. The CDR3 contains 16 residues. The CDR3 sequence: CASSPNSGRAEDTQYF. DNA for the CDR3: TGTGCCAGCAGCCCCAATAGCGGGAGGGCCGAAGATACGCAGTATTTT. Based on the CDR3 plus reference TRBV7-8 and TRBJ2-3, the full variable domain is GAGVSQSPRYKVAKRGQDVALRCDPISGHVSLFWYQQALGQGPEFLTYFQNEAQLDKSGLPSDRFFAERPEGSVSTLKIQRTQQEDSAVYLCASSPNSGRAEDTQYFGPGTRLTVL.

The rearrangement links TRBV28 to TRBJ2-7; D is tentatively TRBD1 or TRBD2 (6 bases each). V dropped 7 bases and J dropped 7 bases, with 14 bases sitting between them. Germline-derived CDR1 and CDR2 are MDHEN and SYDVKM. CDR3 length equals 12 residues. CDR3 nucleotides: TGTGCCAGCACTAGGGGGGCGGCTGAGCAGTACTTC. Translating it yields CASTRGAAEQYF.

The chain employs TRBV27 and TRBJ2-7; D tentatively fits TRBD1 or TRBD2 (5 bases each). V lost 5 bases to trimming and J lost 3 bases, with 11 bases between them. The germline V gene encodes CDR1 MNHEY and CDR2 SMNVEV (reference sequence). CDR3 length: 13 residues. CDR3 sequence: CASSPRDVYEQYF. The CDR3 DNA reads as TGTGCCAGCAGTCCAAGGGACGTCTACGAGCAGTACTTC.

This clone was seen a few times. This sequence joins TRBV7-2 and TRBJ2-5; D remains unclear. Germline V gene lookup returns CDR1 SGHTA and CDR2 FQGNSA. The CDR3 runs 15 residues. With 1 base removed from V and 4 bases from J, the gap between germline ends came to 13 bases. The CDR3 DNA follows: TGTGCCAGCAGCTTAGGCTTCCAACGGTTAGAGACCCAGTACTTC. This codes for CASSLGFQRLETQYF.

V and J are TRBV5-8 and TRBJ1-5; D gene unclear. The length of the CDR3 is 13 residues. The ends were cut back, 3 bases at V and 9 bases at J, with 13 bases in the middle. Germline CDR1 SGHTS, CDR2 YDEGEE. The CDR3 region is CASSSNVLGPQHF. CDR3 nucleotides: TGTGCCAGCAGCTCGAACGTACTTGGGCCCCAGCATTTT.

The chain couples TRBV9 to TRBJ2-7; D is undetermined. Germline loops: CDR1 SGDLS, CDR2 YYNGEE. The CDR3 is 15 amino acids. V was trimmed by 4 bases and J by 3 bases, leaving 17 bases between them. The CDR3 loop reads CASSLRVSSSYEQYF. CDR3 coding DNA: TGTGCCAGCAGCCTTAGAGTAAGCTCTAGCTACGAGCAGTACTTC.

DNA of the CDR3: TGTGCCACCAGCAGAGAATCCGCGCGGGTCCAGGTCGCAGAAAAACTGTTTTTT. Protein: CATSRESARVQVAEKLFF. This chain links TRBV15 with TRBJ1-4; D is uncertain. The germline V gene encodes CDR1 LNHNV and CDR2 YYDKDF (reference sequence). This CDR3 has 18 amino acids. V gave up 0 bases and J gave up 8 bases, with 22 bases separating them. Full variable domain (remainder filled in from reference TRBV15 and TRBJ1-4): DAMVIQNPRYQVTQFGKPVTLSCSQTLNHNVMYWYQQKSSQAPKLLFHYYDKDFNNEADTPDNFQSRRPNTSFCFLDIRSPGLGDTAMYLCATSRESARVQVAEKLFFGSGTQLSVL.

V is TRBV27 and J is TRBJ1-3, with 8 nucleotides matching TRBD1. Germline assignment: CDR1 MNHEY and CDR2 SMNVEV (reference sequence). V lost 5 bases, J lost 0 bases, and 6 bases stayed unmatched. This CDR3 has 16 residues. The CDR3 sequence is CASSQQGTGSGNTIYF. As DNA, the CDR3 is TGTGCCAGCAGTCAGCAGGGGACAGGCTCTGGAAACACCATATATTTT.

The rearrangement links TRBV2 to TRBJ2-7; no clear D. Looked up from germline, CDR1 is SNHLY and CDR2 is FYNNEI. The V gene lost 8 bases and the J gene lost 0 bases, with 5 bases spanning the gap. The CDR3 covers 11 residues. This chain's CDR3 is CASLSSYEQYF. For the CDR3, the DNA is TGTGCCAGCCTGAGCTCCTACGAGCAGTACTTC.